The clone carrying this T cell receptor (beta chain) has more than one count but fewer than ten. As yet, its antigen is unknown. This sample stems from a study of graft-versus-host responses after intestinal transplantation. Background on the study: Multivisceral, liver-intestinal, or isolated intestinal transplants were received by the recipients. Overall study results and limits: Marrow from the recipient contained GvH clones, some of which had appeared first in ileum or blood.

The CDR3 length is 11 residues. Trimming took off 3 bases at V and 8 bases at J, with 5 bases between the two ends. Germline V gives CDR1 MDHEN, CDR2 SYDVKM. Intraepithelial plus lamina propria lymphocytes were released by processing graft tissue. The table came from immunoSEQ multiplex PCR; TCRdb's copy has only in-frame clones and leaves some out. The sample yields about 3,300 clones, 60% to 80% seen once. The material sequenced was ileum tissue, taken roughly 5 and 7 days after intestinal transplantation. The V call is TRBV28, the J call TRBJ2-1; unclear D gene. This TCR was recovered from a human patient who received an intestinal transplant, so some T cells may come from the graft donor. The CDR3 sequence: CASSLSHEQFF. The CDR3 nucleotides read TGTGCCAGCAGTTTGTCCCATGAGCAGTTCTTC.